This TCR beta chain was captured in a study of response to subunit inactivated influenza vaccine (dated by TCRdb to between 2018 and 2020). Concerning the study at large: Deep quantitative profiling of the T cell receptor repertoire was used in the study to follow responses to a trivalent subunit inactivated influenza vaccine. The paper's findings and limits, for the study overall: The authors suggested that each seasonal influenza vaccination may recruit only a limited number of new T cells.

Cut back by 5 bases and 0 bases, the V and J ends lie 18 bases apart. There are 17 amino acids in the CDR3, from cysteine to phenylalanine inclusive. This entry keeps only the CDR3 DNA: 51 bases, framed from base 1. From the germline V gene (reference sequence), CDR1 is SEHNR and CDR2 is FQNEAQ. Libraries were made using RT-PCR. Sequenced on an Illumina HiSeq 2500. TCRdb redid the processing of the public reads, applying fastp at Q25 and MiXCR, and retained in-frame beta chains. Each CDR3 protein gets just one entry, which takes the most common genes and DNA from the rows behind it. The sample table contains about 530,000 distinct CDR3 sequences; only one count was recorded for roughly 13% of them. The biggest ten clones account for roughly 14% of the sample. In its sample, this clonotype was seen many times. Its cognate antigen has yet to be identified. No per-base quality is available; no much larger clone lies one base away.

Sample time point, as interpreted from the label and publication: more than 40 days after influenza vaccine administration. This receptor was identified in a man in his fifties or sixties who received an inactivated influenza vaccine. Donor details come from another sample of the same person, matched by shared clones. This chain is built from TRBV7-9 and TRBJ2-3; 5 matching bases give a weak D call of TRBD2. The sample consisted of PBMCs from blood, taken 40 to 50 days after vaccination. At the DNA level, the sequence is TGTGCCAGCAGCCCCCGACCCCAAGCGGCTAGCACAGATACGCAGTATTTT. Translated, this gives CASSPRPQAASTDTQYF.